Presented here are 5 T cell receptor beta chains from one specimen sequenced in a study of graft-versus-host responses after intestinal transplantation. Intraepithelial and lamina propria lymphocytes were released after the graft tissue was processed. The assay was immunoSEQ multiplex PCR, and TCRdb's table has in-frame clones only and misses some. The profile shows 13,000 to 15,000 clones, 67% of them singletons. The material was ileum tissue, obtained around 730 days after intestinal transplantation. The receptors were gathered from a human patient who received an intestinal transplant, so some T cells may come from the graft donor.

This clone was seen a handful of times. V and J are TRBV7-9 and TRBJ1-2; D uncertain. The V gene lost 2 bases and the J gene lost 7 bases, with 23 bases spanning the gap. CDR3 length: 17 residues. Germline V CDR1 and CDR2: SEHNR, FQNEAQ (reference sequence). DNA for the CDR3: TGTGCCAGCAGCTTACCAGCGGAGGGCGAACCCCGAGGTGGCTACACCTTC. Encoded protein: CASSLPAEGEPRGGYTF.

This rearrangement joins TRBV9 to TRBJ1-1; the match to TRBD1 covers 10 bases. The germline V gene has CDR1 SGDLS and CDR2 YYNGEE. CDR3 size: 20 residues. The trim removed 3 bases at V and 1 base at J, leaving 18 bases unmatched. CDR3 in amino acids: CASSADSRGDRGEENTEAFF. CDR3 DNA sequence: TGTGCCAGCAGCGCCGACTCGAGAGGGGACAGGGGCGAGGAGAACACTGAAGCTTTCTTT.

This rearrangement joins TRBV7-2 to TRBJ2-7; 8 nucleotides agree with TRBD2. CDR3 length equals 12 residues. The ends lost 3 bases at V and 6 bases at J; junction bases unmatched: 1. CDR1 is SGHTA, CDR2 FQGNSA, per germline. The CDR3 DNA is TGTGCCAGCAGCTTGGGACTAGGCGAGCAGTACTTC. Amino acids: CASSLGLGEQYF.

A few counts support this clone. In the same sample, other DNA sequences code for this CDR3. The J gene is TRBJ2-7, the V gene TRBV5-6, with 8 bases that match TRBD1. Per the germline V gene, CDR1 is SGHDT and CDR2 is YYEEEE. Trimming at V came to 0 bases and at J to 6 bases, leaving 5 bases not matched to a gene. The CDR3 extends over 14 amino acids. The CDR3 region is CASSLGWTGSEQYF. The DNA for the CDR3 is TGTGCCAGCAGCTTGGGCTGGACAGGGAGCGAGCAGTACTTC.

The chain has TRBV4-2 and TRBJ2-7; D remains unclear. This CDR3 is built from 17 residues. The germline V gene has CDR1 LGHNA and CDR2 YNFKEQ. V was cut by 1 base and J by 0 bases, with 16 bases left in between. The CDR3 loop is CASSQVPGETGSYEQYF. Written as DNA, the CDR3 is TGTGCCAGCAGCCAAGTTCCCGGAGAGACGGGCTCCTACGAGCAGTACTTC.